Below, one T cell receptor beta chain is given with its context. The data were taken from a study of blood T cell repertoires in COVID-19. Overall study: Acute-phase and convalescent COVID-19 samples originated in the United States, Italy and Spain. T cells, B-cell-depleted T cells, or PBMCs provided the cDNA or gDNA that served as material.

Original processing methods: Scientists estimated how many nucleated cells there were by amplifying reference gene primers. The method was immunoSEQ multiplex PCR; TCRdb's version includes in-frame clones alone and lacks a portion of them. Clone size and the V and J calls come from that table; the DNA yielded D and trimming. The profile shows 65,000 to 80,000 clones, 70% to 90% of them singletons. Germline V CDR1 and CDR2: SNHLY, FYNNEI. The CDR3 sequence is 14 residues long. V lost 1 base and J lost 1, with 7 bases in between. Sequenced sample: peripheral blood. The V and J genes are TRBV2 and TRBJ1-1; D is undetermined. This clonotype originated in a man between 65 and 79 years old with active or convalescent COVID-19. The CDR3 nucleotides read TGTGCCAGCAGTGAAGATTCCGGGAACACTGAAGCTTTCTTT. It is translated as CASSEDSGNTEAFF.